The rows below give T cell receptor beta chains drawn from one sample of a study of tumor-infiltrating lymphocytes in primary liver carcinoma. TCRdb reprocessed the multiplex PCR reads via MiXCR and lists one record per CDR3 protein. Counted here are some 87,000 distinct CDR3 sequences, 65% to 70% occurring once; the ten biggest clones make up 27%. Sequences were obtained from tumor-adjacent normal liver tissue. These receptor sequences come from a man aged 35 to 55 with primary liver carcinoma and hepatitis B virus infection. The CDR3 runs from the conserved cysteine through the conserved F or W. Expanded clones get a size class; other rows say once, few or many, or leave the size out.

14	TRBV6-4	.	TRBJ2-1	CASNRLAGHNEQFF
13	TRBV11-2	.	TRBJ2-2	CASSLSPSGELFF
15	TRBV6-2/TRBV6-3	many	TRBJ2-3	CASKARQGGGDTQYF
18	TRBV4-1	.	TRBJ2-3	CASSLGAVWSGGADTQYF
14	TRBV4-1	.	TRBJ2-3	CANSQGQTTDTQYF
15	TRBV6-6	.	TRBJ2-7	CASSYLSERSCEQYF
14	TRBV6-6	.	TRBJ1-2	CASSYSWVNYGYTF
16	TRBV11-2	.	TRBJ2-5	CANRSRDSAHQETQYF
16	TRBV6-6	.	TRBJ2-3	CASSYYTTGVTDTHYF
12	TRBV12-3/TRBV12-4	many	TRBJ2-1	CASSLDRGEQFF
14	TRBV28	many	TRBJ2-7	CASSLSGSPREQYF
17	TRBV6-1	.	TRBJ1-2	CASSPTRVSPIPYDYTF
15	TRBV6-6	.	TRBJ1-1	CASRPGVVAPTEALF
15	TRBV12-3/TRBV12-4	many	TRBJ2-5	CASTRHSGRGETQYF
12	TRBV7-9	.	TRBJ2-7	CASSLSSYVHYF
17	TRBV6-5	few	TRBJ2-2	CASSYDSGGANTGELFF
16	TRBV6-1	.	TRBJ2-5	CASSDPIVTGRETQYF
12	TRBV7-9	few	TRBJ2-7	CASSLGPHEQYF
14	TRBV5-4	many	TRBJ1-1	CASSRDKASTEAFF
14	TRBV30	many	TRBJ1-4	CAWSVNGAGEKLFF
15	TRBV30	.	TRBJ1-6	CAWTLGSIGASPLHF
14	TRBV28	many	TRBJ2-7	CASCRTGGNYEQYF
15	TRBV4-1	many	TRBJ1-1	CASSQDTGANTEAFF
16	TRBV11-3	.	TRBJ2-1	CASRYRTSGSKDEQFF
13	TRBV29-1	many	TRBJ2-7	CSVEGQGLNEQYF
12	TRBV12-3/TRBV12-4	.	TRBJ2-1	CASNPLFNKQSF
14	TRBV7-3	.	TRBJ2-7	CASRYRGGSYEQYF
13	TRBV6-5	many	TRBJ1-2	CASSLRGSYGYTF
14	TRBV2	.	TRBJ2-3	CASSDIASTDTQYF
14	TRBV5-5	.	TRBJ1-1	CADSPTGPSPEAFF
14	TRBV6-1	.	TRBJ2-7	CASSRNQPDYEQYF
16	TRBV12-5	medium-sized	TRBJ2-2	CASGPPGSSNTGELFF
13	TRBV11-2	medium-sized	TRBJ2-7	CASSVGTWGEQYF
15	TRBV11-3	.	TRBJ2-3	CANSLGGQPTDTQYF
15	TRBV11-2	.	TRBJ2-3	CASSRRAGSTDTQYF
13	TRBV6-1	many	TRBJ2-5	CASTERYQETQYF
18	TRBV4-1	.	TRBJ2-1	CASSPRGLAGDQRDEQLF
17	TRBV15	.	TRBJ2-1	CATSRNPRTGSYNEQFF
14	TRBV21-1	.	TRBJ2-3	CASSSWTSTDTQYF
14	TRBV19	once	TRBJ2-1	CASSIREQGHEQFF
16	TRBV11-2	.	TRBJ2-2	CANSLAAAGNTGELFF
15	TRBV6-5	.	TRBJ2-6	CASRREARGANVLIF
19	TRBV6-5	.	TRBJ2-1	CASSPGTSRRAGAYNAQSF
14	TRBV12-3/TRBV12-4	.	TRBJ2-2	CASSPGQNTGELLF
11	TRBV29-1	many	TRBJ1-1	CSVERNTEAFF
14	TRBV6-2/TRBV6-3	.	TRBJ2-7	CANRRRLGGKEQYF
15	TRBV5-4	.	TRBJ2-2	CASSLGSKGTGELFF
16	TRBV10-3	many	TRBJ2-3	CAISPLAGASEDTQYF
15	TRBV11-2	once	TRBJ2-7	CASSLALAGKHEQYF
18	TRBV11-2	.	TRBJ2-5	CTSSLGSPSGLSTDTQYF